Shown below are 18 T cell receptor beta chains from a single sample sequenced in a study of blood T cells in healthy people across ages. PCR was performed a second time for about 7 to 12 cycles using a sample-barcoded 5' primer and a J-beta primer mix. One entry per CDR3 protein, called by TCRdb with MiXCR from the 5' RACE reads. This sample yields hundreds of thousands of distinct CDR3 sequences, of which 56% are seen a single time; 20% to 30% belongs to the top ten. The sample consisted of blood. These receptor sequences come from a man aged 35 to 55 in good health.

This clonotype was counted a few times. The chain combines TRBV4-3 with TRBJ2-1; the D gene is possibly TRBD1 (6 bases). V lost 2 bases and J 10 bases, leaving 12 bases between the germline ends. Looked up from germline, CDR1 is LGHNA and CDR2 is YSLEER. The CDR3 totals 13 residues. The CDR3 DNA reads as TGCGCCAGCAGCCAATCTACAGGGTTAGAGCAGTTCTTC. It encodes CASSQSTGLEQFF.

J is TRBJ2-1 and V is TRBV10-3; TRBD2 is a possible D gene (6 bases). The CDR3 is 13 residues long. V lost 6 bases to trimming and J lost 8 bases, with 14 bases between them. Germline V lookup: CDR1 ENHRY, CDR2 SYGVKD. Written as DNA, the CDR3 is TGTGCCATCAGCCTACTAGCCTCCGATGAGCAGTTCTTC. Protein product: CAISLLASDEQFF.

The rearrangement uses TRBV9 and TRBJ2-5; 10 nucleotides agree with TRBD1. Germline loops: CDR1 SGDLS, CDR2 YYNGEE. Losses at the gene ends were 4 bases for V and 4 bases for J; bases not matched to a gene: 7. The CDR3 runs 15 residues. The CDR3 region has the DNA TGTGCCAGCAGCCCAGGACAGGGGGTCACAGAGACCCAGTACTTC. This encodes CASSPGQGVTETQYF.

This clonotype was recorded a few times. The chain links TRBV12-3 or TRBV12-4 to TRBJ2-6; TRBD1 matches at 7 bases. V lost 5 bases to trimming and J lost 0 bases; unmatched junction nucleotides: 7. CDR3 length: 17 amino acids. The CDR3 region is CASSEGQDSSGANVLTF. The CDR3 nucleotides are TGTGCCAGCAGTGAAGGACAGGACAGCTCTGGGGCCAACGTCCTGACTTTC.

The chain joins TRBV12-5 to TRBJ1-2; maybe TRBD1 (6 bases). Germline CDR1 reads LGHNT; CDR2 reads FRNRAP. V was shortened by 2 bases and J by 3 bases, with 7 bases between the two germline ends. The CDR3 covers 13 residues. The CDR3 loop reads CASGLRGDYGYTF. As DNA, the CDR3 is TGTGCTAGTGGTTTGAGGGGGGACTATGGCTACACCTTC.

J is TRBJ1-2 and V is TRBV2; D might be TRBD1 (5 bases). CDR3 length: 13 residues. V shed 10 bases and J shed 2 bases, with 14 bases lying between them. Germline V gene lookup returns CDR1 SNHLY and CDR2 FYNNEI. CDR3 nucleotides: TGTGCCACCGTGGGAGAGGGGAACTATGGCTACACCTTC. Translated: CATVGEGNYGYTF.

V usage is TRBV10-3 and J usage is TRBJ2-7; TRBD1 aligns across 7 bases. Per germline, CDR1 ENHRY and CDR2 SYGVKD. V lost 4 bases, J lost 5 bases, and 8 bases stayed unmatched. This CDR3 is built from 14 residues. The DNA of the CDR3 is TGTGCCATCAGTGCTGGTAGGGACAGCGACGAGCAGTACTTC. It specifies CAISAGRDSDEQYF.

The CDR3 DNA sequence: TGTGCCAGCAGCCATGGGTCCGGCACCTACAATGAGCAGTTCTTC. Amino acids: CASSHGSGTYNEQFF. The chain links TRBV7-6 to TRBJ2-1, with D uncertain. V was clipped by 5 bases and J by 2 bases, with 13 bases between them. Germline V gene data show CDR1 as SGHVS and CDR2 as FNYEAQ. CDR3 length equals 15 residues.

The chain carries TRBV24-1 and TRBJ2-1, with no clear D. CDR1 KGHDR and CDR2 SFDVKD come from the germline V gene. The CDR3 is 16 residues long. Between the trimmed V and J ends, which lost 3 bases and 0 bases, there was a span of 11 bases. The CDR3 sequence is CATSDPGVGSYNEQFF. The CDR3 DNA reads TGTGCCACCAGTGATCCCGGCGTGGGCTCCTACAATGAGCAGTTCTTC.

This clonotype was observed a handful of times. The CDR3 spells CASSVSDSGRFRSNEQYF. The CDR3 DNA reads TGTGCCAGCAGCGTATCAGATAGCGGGAGATTCCGTAGCAACGAGCAGTACTTC. The chain couples TRBV9 to TRBJ2-4; 9 nucleotides match TRBD2. The tail of the sequence fits TRBJ2-7 better, so the J call may be wrong. The V gene's germline CDR1 is SGDLS and CDR2 YYNGEE. The CDR3 loop spans 18 amino acids.

V is TRBV28 and J is TRBJ1-2, with D unresolved. Trimming cost V 7 bases and J 7 bases, with 22 bases left between them. Germline V gene sequence: CDR1 MDHEN, CDR2 SYDVKM. The CDR3 is made up of 15 amino acids. This CDR3 is CASTLNAGLVGGYTF. In DNA form, the CDR3 reads TGTGCCAGCACGCTCAATGCGGGATTAGTCGGTGGCTACACCTTC.

Only a few counts were recorded for this clonotype. The V gene is TRBV6-1, the J gene TRBJ2-3; 9 bases agree with TRBD2. Trimming at V came to 9 bases and at J to 5 bases, leaving 3 bases not matched to a gene. Germline loops: CDR1 MNHNS, CDR2 SASEGT. CDR3 length: 12 amino acids. The chain's CDR3 is CASRAGGDTQYF. The CDR3 DNA is TGTGCCAGTAGAGCGGGAGGAGATACGCAGTATTTT.

This rearrangement joins TRBV7-3 to TRBJ2-1; D gene ambiguous. The germline gives CDR1 SGHTA, CDR2 FQGTGA. CDR3 length: 13 amino acids. Trimming left V 2 bases short and J 6 bases short, with 8 bases between. CDR3: CASSLLGINEQFF. CDR3 in DNA: TGTGCCAGCAGCTTACTAGGGATCAATGAGCAGTTCTTC.

The chain couples TRBV12-3 or TRBV12-4 to TRBJ2-5; maybe TRBD1 (5 bases). CDR3 length equals 16 residues. Trimming stripped 4 bases from V and 2 bases from J, with 17 bases between. Here the CDR3 reads CASSSKTTAAQETQYF. The CDR3 coding sequence is TGTGCCAGCAGTTCCAAGACGACAGCCGCACAAGAGACCCAGTACTTC.

This rearrangement joins TRBV21-1 to TRBJ1-1; no DNA check was done on the table's D call, TRBD1. TRBV21-1 is a known pseudogene. The CDR3 is 15 amino acids. CDR3 sequence reads: CASSEDRLRRTEAFF. The CDR3 nucleotides are TGTGCCAGCAGCGAGGACAGGCTTCGCCGGACTGAAGCTTTCTTT.

V gene TRBV4-2 combines with J gene TRBJ2-7, with 8 nucleotides matching TRBD1. CDR1 and CDR2 (germline): LGHNA, YNFKEQ. The CDR3 totals 14 residues. Trimming removed 2 bases from V and 3 bases from J; junction bases left unmatched: 3. The CDR3 here is CASSQQQGVYEQYF. CDR3 bases: TGTGCCAGCAGCCAACAACAGGGGGTCTACGAGCAGTACTTC.

This sequence joins TRBV27 and TRBJ2-5, with 12 bases aligning to TRBD1. The end of the DNA aligns better with TRBJ2-7, so the J call may be wrong. The germline V gene has CDR1 MNHEY and CDR2 SMNVEV (reference sequence). The CDR3 totals 14 residues. The DNA for the CDR3 is TGTGCCAGCAGTTTAGGGACAGGGGGCCTCGAGCAGTACTTC. Its protein is CASSLGTGGLEQYF.

The genes are TRBV12-3 or TRBV12-4 and TRBJ2-1; D might be TRBD2 (6 bases). The CDR3 is 15 amino acids. V was trimmed by 3 bases and J by 6 bases, leaving 15 bases between them. The CDR3 region is CASSFDADGGNEQFF. In DNA, the CDR3 is TGTGCCAGCAGTTTTGACGCAGACGGGGGCAATGAGCAGTTCTTC.